The entry below gives a single T cell receptor beta chain sequence along with its context. From germline, CDR1 is ENHRY and CDR2 SYGVKD. Deletions cut 10 bases from V and 8 bases from J, with 14 bases between. The CDR3 is 12 amino acids. The sample belongs to a study of T cells in Graves' hyperthyroidism and ophthalmopathy. It was RNA transcripts that yielded the amplified TCR beta CDR3 regions. Primed by the HTBI set, a first-round RT-PCR was run on the TCR CDR3. TCRdb passed the multiplex PCR reads through MiXCR, listing each CDR3 protein once. The sample consists of more than 500,000 distinct CDR3 sequences, about 43% of them appearing once.

This sequence joins TRBV10-3 and TRBJ1-4; possible D gene TRBD1, 5 bases. The receptor was derived from an adult woman with Graves' disease, either hyperthyroidism or ophthalmopathy (not recorded which). The sample consisted of peripheral blood or thyroid tissue (not recorded which). CDR3 bases: TGTGCCACCGGGGGGGTCGGAGAAAAACTGTTTTTT. It is translated as CATGGVGEKLFF.